The clone carrying this T cell receptor (beta chain) was seen only a few times. Antigen: not known. This sample was taken from a study of blood T cells in healthy people across ages. Study observations and caveats: Diversity was higher, and naive CD4+ cells more numerous, in long-lived donors than in aged donors.

Together with a sample-barcoded 5' primer, a J-beta primer mix was included in a second PCR lasting about 6 to 11 cycles. Each cDNA molecule was tagged by a template-switch adaptor with 12 random nucleotides. TCRdb re-analysed the 5' RACE reads in MiXCR, keeping a single row per CDR3 protein. The table includes around 2 million distinct CDR3 sequences, about two fifths detected once. Sequencing was performed on blood. This clonotype was obtained from a human donor in good health.

CDR3 sequence reads: CSARVASGVNEQFF. CDR3 DNA sequence: TGCAGTGCTAGAGTGGCTAGCGGGGTTAATGAGCAGTTCTTC. The chain recombines TRBV20-1 with TRBJ2-1, with 9 bases that match TRBD2. Per the germline V gene, CDR1 is DFQATT and CDR2 is SNEGSKA (reference sequence). Germline trimming cut 1 base from V and 7 bases from J; bases unmatched to any gene: 5. The CDR3 sequence is 14 residues long.